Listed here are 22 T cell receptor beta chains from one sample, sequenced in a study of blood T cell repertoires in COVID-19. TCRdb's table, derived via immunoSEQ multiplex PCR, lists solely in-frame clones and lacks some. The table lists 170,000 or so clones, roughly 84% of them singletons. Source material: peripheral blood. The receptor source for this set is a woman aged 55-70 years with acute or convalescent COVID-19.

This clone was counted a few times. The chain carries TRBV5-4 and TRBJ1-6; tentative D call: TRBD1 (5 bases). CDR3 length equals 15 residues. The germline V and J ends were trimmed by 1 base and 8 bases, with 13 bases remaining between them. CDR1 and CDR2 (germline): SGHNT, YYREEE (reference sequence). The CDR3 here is CASSLLGREDSPLHF. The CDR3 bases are TGTGCCAGCAGCTTGTTGGGCAGGGAGGATTCACCCCTCCACTTT.

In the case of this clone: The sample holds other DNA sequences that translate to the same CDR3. CDR3 residues: CASSLSGAYNEQFF. CDR3 DNA sequence: TGCGCCAGCAGCTTATCGGGGGCCTACAATGAGCAGTTCTTC. This chain joins TRBV5-1 and TRBJ2-1, with D tentatively TRBD2 (6 bases). Per the germline V gene, CDR1 is SGHRS and CDR2 is YFSETQ. Trimming removed 2 bases at V and 2 bases at J, with 8 bases between. The CDR3 spans 14 residues.

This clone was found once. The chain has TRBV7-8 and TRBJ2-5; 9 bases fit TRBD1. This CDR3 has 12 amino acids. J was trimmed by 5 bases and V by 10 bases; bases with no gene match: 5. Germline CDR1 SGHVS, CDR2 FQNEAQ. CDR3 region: CAIQGAGETQYF. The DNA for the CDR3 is TGTGCCATACAGGGGGCAGGGGAGACCCAGTACTTC.

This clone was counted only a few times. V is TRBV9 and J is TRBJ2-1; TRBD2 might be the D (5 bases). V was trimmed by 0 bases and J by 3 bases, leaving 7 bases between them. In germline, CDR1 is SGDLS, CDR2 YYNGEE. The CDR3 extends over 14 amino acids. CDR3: CASSVVANYNEQFF. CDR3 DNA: TGTGCCAGCAGCGTAGTAGCGAACTACAATGAGCAGTTCTTC.

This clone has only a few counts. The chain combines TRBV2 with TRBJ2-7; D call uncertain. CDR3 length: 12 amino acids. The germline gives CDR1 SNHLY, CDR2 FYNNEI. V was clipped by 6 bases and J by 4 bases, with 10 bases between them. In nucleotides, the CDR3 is TGTGCCAGCAGCCCCCAGGCTTACGAGCAGTACTTC. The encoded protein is CASSPQAYEQYF.

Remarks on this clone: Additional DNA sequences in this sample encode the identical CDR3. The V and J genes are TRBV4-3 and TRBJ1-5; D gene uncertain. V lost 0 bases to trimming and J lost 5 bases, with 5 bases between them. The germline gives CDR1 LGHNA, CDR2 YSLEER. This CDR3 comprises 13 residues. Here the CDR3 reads CASSQDRDQPQHF. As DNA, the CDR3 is TGCGCCAGCAGCCAAGACCGGGATCAGCCCCAGCATTTT.

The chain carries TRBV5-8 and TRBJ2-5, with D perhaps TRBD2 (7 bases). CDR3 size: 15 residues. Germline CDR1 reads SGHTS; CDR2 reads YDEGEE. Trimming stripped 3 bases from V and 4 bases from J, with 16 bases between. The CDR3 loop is CASSYVRGRGETQYF. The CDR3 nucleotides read TGTGCCAGCAGCTACGTGCGGGGGCGTGGAGAGACCCAGTACTTC.

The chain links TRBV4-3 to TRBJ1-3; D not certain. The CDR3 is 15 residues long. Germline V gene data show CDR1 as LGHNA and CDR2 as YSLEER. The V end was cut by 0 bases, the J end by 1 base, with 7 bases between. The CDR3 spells CASSQDLTSGNTIYF. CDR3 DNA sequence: TGCGCCAGCAGCCAAGATCTGACATCTGGAAACACCATATATTTT.

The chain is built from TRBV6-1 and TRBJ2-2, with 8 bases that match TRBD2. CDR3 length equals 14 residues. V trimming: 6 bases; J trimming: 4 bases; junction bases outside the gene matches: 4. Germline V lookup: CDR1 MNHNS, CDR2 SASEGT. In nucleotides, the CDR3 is TGTGCCAGCAGCCAAACTAGCGGCACCGGGGAGCTGTTTTTT. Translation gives CASSQTSGTGELFF.

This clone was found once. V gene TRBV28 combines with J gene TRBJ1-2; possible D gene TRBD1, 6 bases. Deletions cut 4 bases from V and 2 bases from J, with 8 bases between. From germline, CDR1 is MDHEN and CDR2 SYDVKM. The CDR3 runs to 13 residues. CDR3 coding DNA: TGTGCCAGCAGTTCCGGGACAAACTATGGCTACACCTTC. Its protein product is CASSSGTNYGYTF.

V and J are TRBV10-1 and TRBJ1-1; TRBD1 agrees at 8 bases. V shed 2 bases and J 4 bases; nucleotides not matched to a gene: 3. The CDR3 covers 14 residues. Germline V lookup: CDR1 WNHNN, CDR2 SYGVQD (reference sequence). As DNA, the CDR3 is TGCGCCAGCAGTGAGGGCGACAGGGGCACTGAAGCTTTCTTT. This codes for CASSEGDRGTEAFF.

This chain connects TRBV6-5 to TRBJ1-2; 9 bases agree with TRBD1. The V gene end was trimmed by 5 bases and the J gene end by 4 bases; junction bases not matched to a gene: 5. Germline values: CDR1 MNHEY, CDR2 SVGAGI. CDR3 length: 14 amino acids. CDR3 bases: TGTGCCAGCAGTAGAGGACAGGGGCCCTATGGCTACACCTTC. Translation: CASSRGQGPYGYTF.

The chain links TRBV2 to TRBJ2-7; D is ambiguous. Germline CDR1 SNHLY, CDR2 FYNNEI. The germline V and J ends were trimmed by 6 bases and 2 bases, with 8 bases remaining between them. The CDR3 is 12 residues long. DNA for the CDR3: TGTGCCAGCAGAGGCAGGACCTACGAGCAGTACTTC. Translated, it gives CASRGRTYEQYF.

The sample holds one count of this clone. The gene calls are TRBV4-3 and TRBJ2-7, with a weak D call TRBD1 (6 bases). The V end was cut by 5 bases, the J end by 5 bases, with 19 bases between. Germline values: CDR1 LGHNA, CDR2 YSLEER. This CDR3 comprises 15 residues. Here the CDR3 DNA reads TGCGCCAGCAGCAAAAACCGGGACACCCGCCACGAGCAGTACTTC. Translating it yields CASSKNRDTRHEQYF.

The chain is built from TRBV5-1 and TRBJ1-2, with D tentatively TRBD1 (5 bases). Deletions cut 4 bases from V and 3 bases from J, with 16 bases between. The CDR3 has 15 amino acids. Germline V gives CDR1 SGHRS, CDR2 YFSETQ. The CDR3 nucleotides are TGCGCCAGCAGCACAGGACCTCTAATGGACTATGGCTACACCTTC. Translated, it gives CASSTGPLMDYGYTF.

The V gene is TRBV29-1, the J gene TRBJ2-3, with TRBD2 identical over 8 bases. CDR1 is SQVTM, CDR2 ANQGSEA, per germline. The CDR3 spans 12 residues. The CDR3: CSGRGGTDTQYF. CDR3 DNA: TGCTCGGGGCGGGGGGGCACAGATACGCAGTATTTT.

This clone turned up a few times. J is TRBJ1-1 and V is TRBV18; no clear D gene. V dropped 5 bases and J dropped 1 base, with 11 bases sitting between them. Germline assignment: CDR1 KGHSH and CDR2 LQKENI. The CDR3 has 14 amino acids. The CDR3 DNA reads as TGTGCCAGCTCAAGGTGGAGCGAGAACACTGAAGCTTTCTTT. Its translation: CASSRWSENTEAFF.

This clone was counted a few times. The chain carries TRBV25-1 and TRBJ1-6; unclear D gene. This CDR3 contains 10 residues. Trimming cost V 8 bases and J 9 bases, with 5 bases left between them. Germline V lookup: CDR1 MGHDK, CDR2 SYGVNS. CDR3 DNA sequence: TGTGCCAGCGGAGGTTCACCCCTCCACTTT. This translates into CASGGSPLHF.

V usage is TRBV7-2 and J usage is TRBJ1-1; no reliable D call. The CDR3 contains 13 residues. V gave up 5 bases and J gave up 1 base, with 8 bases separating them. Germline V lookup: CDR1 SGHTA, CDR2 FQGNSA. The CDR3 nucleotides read TGTGCCAGCAGCGAATACAGGAACACTGAAGCTTTCTTT. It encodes CASSEYRNTEAFF.

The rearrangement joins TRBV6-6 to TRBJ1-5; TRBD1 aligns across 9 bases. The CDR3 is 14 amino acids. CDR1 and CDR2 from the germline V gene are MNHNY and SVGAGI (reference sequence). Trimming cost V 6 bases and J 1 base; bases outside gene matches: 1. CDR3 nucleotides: TGTGCCAGCAGGGACAGGGGAAGCAATCAGCCCCAGCATTTT. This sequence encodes CASRDRGSNQPQHF.

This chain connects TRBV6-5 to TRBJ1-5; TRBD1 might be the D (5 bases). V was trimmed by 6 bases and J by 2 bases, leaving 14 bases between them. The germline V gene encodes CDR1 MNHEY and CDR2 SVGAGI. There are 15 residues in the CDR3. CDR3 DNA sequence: TGTGCCAGCAGGAAAGGGGTAGAGGGCAATCAGCCCCAGCATTTT. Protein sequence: CASRKGVEGNQPQHF.

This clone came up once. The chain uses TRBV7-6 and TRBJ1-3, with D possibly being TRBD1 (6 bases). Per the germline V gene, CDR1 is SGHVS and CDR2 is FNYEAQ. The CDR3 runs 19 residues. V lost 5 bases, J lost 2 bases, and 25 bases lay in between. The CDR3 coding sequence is TGTGCCAGCAGCCCATCAGGGGCCACCCACATACTTCCTGGAAACACCATATATTTT. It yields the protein CASSPSGATHILPGNTIYF.